These 30 T cell receptor beta chains share one sample of origin, sequenced in a study of blood T cell repertoires in COVID-19. Sequencing used immunoSEQ multiplex PCR; TCRdb keeps in-frame clones, though not all of them. Among 85,000 to 90,000 clones listed, under 95% were seen once. The sample taken for sequencing was peripheral blood. The receptors shown here come from a human donor with active COVID-19. The donor label of this sample is uncertain.

The J gene is TRBJ2-1, the V gene TRBV9, with 10 positions matching TRBD2. The junction had 8 bases not matched to a gene; V was cut back by 3 bases and J by 5 bases. There are 16 residues in the CDR3. Looked up from germline, CDR1 is SGDLS and CDR2 is YYNGEE. The CDR3 loop is CASSEEAGGPHNEQFF. CDR3 coding DNA: TGTGCCAGCAGCGAGGAAGCGGGGGGGCCCCACAATGAGCAGTTCTTC.

The chain joins TRBV5-1 to TRBJ1-1; D remains unclear. This CDR3 spans 14 amino acids. The V end lost 0 bases, the J end lost 6 bases, and 12 bases lay between the germline ends. The V gene's germline CDR1 is SGHRS and CDR2 YFSETQ. CDR3 region: CASSLDSPRAEAFF. For the CDR3, the DNA is TGCGCCAGCAGCTTGGACAGCCCGCGAGCTGAAGCTTTCTTT.

The chain couples TRBV2 to TRBJ2-7; 8 bases map to TRBD1. After removal of 6 bases from V and 3 bases from J, the junction contained 4 bases not matched to a gene. Germline CDR1 reads SNHLY; CDR2 reads FYNNEI. The CDR3 length is 13 residues. For the CDR3, the DNA is TGTGCCAGCAGCCGGGGACAGGACTACGAGCAGTACTTC. Protein: CASSRGQDYEQYF.

The genes are TRBV7-2 and TRBJ2-3; 7 bases align to TRBD2. The CDR3 consists of 17 residues. V was pared by 5 bases and J by 2 bases, with 13 bases of the junction left unmatched. Germline V gene lookup returns CDR1 SGHTA and CDR2 FQGNSA. CDR3 coding DNA: TGTGCCAGCAGCAACGGACTAGATTCACCTATCACAGATACGCAGTATTTT. This encodes CASSNGLDSPITDTQYF.

The chain couples TRBV27 to TRBJ2-5, with 12 bases fitting TRBD2. Germline-derived CDR1 and CDR2 are MNHEY and SMNVEV (reference sequence). V shed 0 bases, J shed 5 bases, and the junction held 10 bases outside the gene matches. This CDR3 is 18 amino acids long. Here the CDR3 DNA reads TGTGCCAGCAGTTTATCGAGTCTAGCGGGGGGGCCATCGGAGACCCAGTACTTC. It specifies CASSLSSLAGGPSETQYF.

This clone was counted only a few times. This sequence joins TRBV10-3 and TRBJ2-7; TRBD2 agrees at 11 bases. CDR1 is ENHRY and CDR2 is SYGVKD in the germline V gene. This CDR3 contains 14 residues. The V and J ends lost 2 bases and 8 bases, in that order; junction bases with no gene match: 5. The CDR3 coding sequence is TGTGCCATCAGTGAGCCCGGGACTAGCGGAAAGCAGTACTTC. It yields the protein CAISEPGTSGKQYF.

CDR3 bases: TGTGCCAGCAGCCAAGTTGGGAAAACGGAGGGGAAGACCCAGTACTTC. It codes for CASSQVGKTEGKTQYF. This chain links TRBV4-2 with TRBJ2-5, with D tentatively TRBD2 (6 bases). The length of the CDR3 is 16 residues. Germline V gene sequence: CDR1 LGHNA, CDR2 YNFKEQ. The germline V and J ends were trimmed by 1 base and 6 bases, with 18 bases remaining between them.

This chain links TRBV6-4 with TRBJ2-3; D is possibly TRBD2 (5 bases). The CDR3 sequence is 16 residues long. Germline CDR1 MRHNA, CDR2 SNTAGT. V was shortened by 3 bases and J by 1 base, with 14 bases between the two germline ends. CDR3 in amino acids: CASSESASSGTDTQYF. The CDR3 DNA reads TGTGCCAGCAGTGAAAGTGCTAGCTCAGGCACAGATACGCAGTATTTT.

The genes are TRBV4-3 and TRBJ2-5, with D tentatively TRBD2 (5 bases). Trimming took 4 bases from V and 5 from J, leaving 14 bases between them. Germline V gene lookup returns CDR1 LGHNA and CDR2 YSLEER. The CDR3 has 14 residues. The DNA for the CDR3 is TGCGCCAGCAGCCCCTTGCGGGCGTGGGAGACCCAGTACTTC. Amino acid sequence: CASSPLRAWETQYF.

J is TRBJ2-5 and V is TRBV2; D unresolved. This CDR3 is 15 amino acids long. Germline values: CDR1 SNHLY, CDR2 FYNNEI. Trimming took off 2 bases at V and 0 bases at J, with 10 bases between the two ends. The chain's CDR3 is CASSEWASNQETQYF. The CDR3 nucleotides read TGTGCCAGCAGTGAATGGGCCTCCAACCAAGAGACCCAGTACTTC.

The chain recombines TRBV7-6 with TRBJ1-4, with D possibly being TRBD1 (5 bases). Germline assignment: CDR1 SGHVS and CDR2 FNYEAQ. V was clipped by 4 bases and J by 5 bases, with 14 bases between them. The CDR3 has 15 residues. As DNA, the CDR3 is TGTGCCAGCAGCTCTACAAGACAGCTAAATGAAAAACTGTTTTTT. This translates into CASSSTRQLNEKLFF.

The rearrangement uses TRBV5-1 and TRBJ1-2; a possible D gene is TRBD1 (6 bases). Trimming took 0 bases from V and 4 from J, leaving 13 bases between them. The CDR3 has 15 residues. Germline V gene data show CDR1 as SGHRS and CDR2 as YFSETQ. The CDR3 nucleotides read TGCGCCAGCAGCTTGGGGGGGCGAGGGACCTATGGCTACACCTTC. This sequence encodes CASSLGGRGTYGYTF.

The chain joins TRBV5-1 to TRBJ1-4; a possible D gene is TRBD1 (5 bases). There are 14 residues in the CDR3. V lost 3 bases, J lost 8 bases, and 14 bases lay in between. Germline CDR1 reads SGHRS; CDR2 reads YFSETQ. CDR3 coding DNA: TGCGCCAGCAGCTCAGGGTCTCTTGGGGAAAAACTGTTTTTT. This encodes CASSSGSLGEKLFF.

The chain has TRBV3-1 (or the pseudogene TRBV3-2) and TRBJ2-2; maybe TRBD1 (6 bases). The CDR3 runs 15 residues. The germline gives CDR1 LGHDT, CDR2 YNNKEL (reference sequence). V dropped 1 base and J dropped 3 bases, with 9 bases sitting between them. The CDR3 region is CASSQGRQDTGELFF. CDR3 DNA: TGTGCCAGCAGCCAAGGACGACAGGACACCGGGGAGCTGTTTTTT.

The chain joins TRBV6-2 or TRBV6-3 to TRBJ2-3, with 10 bases identical to TRBD2. The CDR3 is 17 amino acids. Trimming removed 2 bases from V and 6 bases from J; junction bases left unmatched: 11. Germline CDR1 MNHEY, CDR2 SVGEGT. The CDR3 DNA reads TGTGCCAGCAGTTACCCCCCGAGCGGGGGGGAGTCCGATACGCAGTATTTT. This codes for CASSYPPSGGESDTQYF.

The V call is TRBV18, the J call TRBJ1-2; D is ambiguous. CDR3 size: 14 residues. With 6 bases removed from V and 6 bases from J, the gap between germline ends came to 17 bases. Germline loops: CDR1 KGHSH, CDR2 LQKENI. This CDR3 is CASSQTNGPDGYTF. In DNA, the CDR3 is TGTGCCAGCTCCCAAACTAACGGCCCGGATGGCTACACCTTC.

The J gene is TRBJ2-1, the V gene TRBV6-2 or TRBV6-3, with 8 positions matching TRBD2. The CDR3 spans 15 residues. Germline CDR1 MNHEY, CDR2 SVGEGT. J was trimmed by 6 bases and V by 2 bases; bases with no gene match: 6. CDR3 nucleotide sequence: TGTGCCAGCAGTTACAGGCTAGCGGGCCTCAATGAGCAGTTCTTC. Amino acids: CASSYRLAGLNEQFF.

The chain joins TRBV3-1 (or the pseudogene TRBV3-2) to TRBJ2-3, with D maybe TRBD2 (5 bases). CDR3 length equals 15 residues. Germline CDR1 reads LGHDT; CDR2 reads YNNKEL (reference sequence). The ends were cut back, 0 bases at V and 3 bases at J, with 10 bases in the middle. DNA of the CDR3: TGTGCCAGCAGCCAAGATCCGGACTCAACAGATACGCAGTATTTT. As protein: CASSQDPDSTDTQYF.

This rearrangement joins TRBV27 to TRBJ1-4; D is perhaps TRBD1 (6 bases). V was cut by 6 bases and J by 7 bases, with 12 bases left in between. CDR1 is MNHEY and CDR2 is SMNVEV in the germline V gene (reference sequence). The CDR3 has 13 residues. CDR3 sequence: CASRGGAGEKLFF. CDR3 DNA: TGTGCCAGCAGGGGGGGGGCGGGTGAAAAACTGTTTTTT. The full variable domain, with the rest looked up from reference TRBV27 and TRBJ1-4, is EAQVTQNPRYLITVTGKKLTVTCSQNMNHEYMSWYRQDPGLGLRQIYYSMNVEVTDKGDVPEGYKVSRKEKRNFPLILESPSPNQTSLYFCASRGGAGEKLFFGSGTQLSVL.

The gene calls are TRBV7-3 and TRBJ2-3, with 8 bases identical to TRBD2. The trim removed 2 bases at V and 4 bases at J, leaving 2 bases unmatched. CDR3 length equals 14 residues. Per the germline V gene, CDR1 is SGHTA and CDR2 is FQGTGA. The CDR3 here is CASSLGTSADTQYF. DNA for the CDR3: TGTGCCAGCAGCTTAGGGACTAGTGCAGATACGCAGTATTTT. Full variable domain (outside the CDR3, taken from reference TRBV7-3 and TRBJ2-3): GAGVSQTPSNKVTEKGKYVELRCDPISGHTALYWYRQSLGQGPEFLIYFQGTGAADDSGLPNDRFFAVRPEGSVSTLKIQRTERGDSAVYLCASSLGTSADTQYFGPGTRLTVL.

The chain carries TRBV2 and TRBJ1-2, with a weak D call TRBD1 (5 bases). With 6 bases removed from V and 4 bases from J, the gap between germline ends came to 12 bases. Per germline, CDR1 SNHLY and CDR2 FYNNEI. This CDR3 comprises 13 residues. CDR3 sequence reads: CASSYDSFYGYTF. The CDR3 coding sequence is TGTGCCAGCAGCTACGACAGTTTCTATGGCTACACCTTC.

The chain has TRBV9 and TRBJ1-6; D is perhaps TRBD1 (6 bases). This CDR3 is 19 amino acids long. Germline V lookup: CDR1 SGDLS, CDR2 YYNGEE. Trimming took off 3 bases at V and 0 bases at J, with 19 bases between the two ends. The CDR3 is CASSASQGQGSSYNSPLHF. In nucleotides, the CDR3 is TGTGCCAGCAGCGCATCTCAGGGGCAGGGGAGCTCCTATAATTCACCCCTCCACTTT.

This chain links TRBV6-5 with TRBJ1-2, with D possibly matching TRBD1 (6 bases). With 8 bases removed from V and 8 bases from J, the gap between germline ends came to 12 bases. The germline V gene has CDR1 MNHEY and CDR2 SVGAGI. The CDR3 contains 11 residues. Here the CDR3 DNA reads TGTGCCAGCTCTACAGGGCAGGGCTACACCTTC. This encodes CASSTGQGYTF.

This sequence joins TRBV6-5 and TRBJ2-7; 8 positions match TRBD2. Germline V CDR1 and CDR2: MNHEY, SVGAGI. The length of the CDR3 is 14 residues. After removal of 5 bases from V and 3 bases from J, the junction contained 6 bases not matched to a gene. CDR3 nucleotide sequence: TGTGCCAGCAGTCTCCAGCGGGAGATCTACGAGCAGTACTTC. Residues: CASSLQREIYEQYF.

This chain uses TRBV4-2 with TRBJ1-6, with 7 bases matching TRBD1. J was trimmed by 5 bases and V by 4 bases; bases with no gene match: 11. Germline loops: CDR1 LGHNA, CDR2 YNFKEQ. This CDR3 region has 17 residues. CDR3: CASSPTGAGGDNSPLHF. CDR3 DNA sequence: TGTGCCAGCAGCCCGACGGGAGCAGGGGGAGATAATTCACCCCTCCACTTT.

The chain joins TRBV28 to TRBJ1-5; tentative D call: TRBD1 (6 bases). The V gene lost 5 bases and the J gene lost 6 bases, with 14 bases spanning the gap. The CDR3 sequence is 14 residues long. From germline, CDR1 is MDHEN and CDR2 SYDVKM. The DNA for the CDR3 is TGTGCCAGCAGTCTCCACAGGGAGAGTCAGCCCCAGCATTTT. This translates into CASSLHRESQPQHF.

This clone was observed a single time. The chain recombines TRBV2 with TRBJ2-6; D might be TRBD2 (5 bases). CDR1 is SNHLY, CDR2 FYNNEI, per germline. Trimming shortened V by 6 bases and J by 1 base, and 10 bases separated the two germline ends. This CDR3 region has 15 residues. CDR3 region: CASRGDRSGANVLTF. The CDR3 nucleotides are TGTGCCAGCAGGGGAGACCGATCTGGGGCCAACGTCCTGACTTTC. The full variable domain, its missing parts supplied by reference TRBV2 and TRBJ2-6, is EPEVTQTPSHQVTQMGQEVILRCVPISNHLYFYWYRQILGQKVEFLVSFYNNEISEKSEIFDDQFSVERPDGSNFTLKIRSTKLEDSAMYFCASRGDRSGANVLTFGAGSRLTVL.

This chain connects TRBV27 to TRBJ2-7, with 10 nucleotides matching TRBD1. The CDR3 contains 13 residues. Losses at the gene ends were 5 bases for V and 7 bases for J; bases not matched to a gene: 5. Germline CDR1 reads MNHEY; CDR2 reads SMNVEV (reference sequence). This chain's CDR3 is CASSPWTGGEQYF. In DNA, the CDR3 is TGTGCCAGCAGTCCGTGGACAGGGGGGGAGCAGTACTTC.

The chain employs TRBV7-2 and TRBJ2-5; the match to TRBD2 covers 8 bases. Germline values: CDR1 SGHTA, CDR2 FQGNSA. The CDR3 loop spans 14 amino acids. The trim removed 11 bases at V and 2 bases at J, leaving 10 bases unmatched. In DNA form, the CDR3 reads TGTGCCTCGGGGGGGAGGAGAGATCAAGAGACCCAGTACTTC. This sequence encodes CASGGRRDQETQYF.

The genes are TRBV15 and TRBJ2-7; 7 bases map to TRBD1. V dropped 0 bases and J dropped 3; count of bases not matched to a gene: 8. CDR1 and CDR2 from the germline V gene are LNHNV and YYDKDF (reference sequence). The CDR3 is 16 amino acids. The CDR3 loop is CATSRDDRVAIYEQYF. CDR3 sequence (DNA): TGTGCCACCAGCAGAGACGACAGGGTGGCGATCTACGAGCAGTACTTC.